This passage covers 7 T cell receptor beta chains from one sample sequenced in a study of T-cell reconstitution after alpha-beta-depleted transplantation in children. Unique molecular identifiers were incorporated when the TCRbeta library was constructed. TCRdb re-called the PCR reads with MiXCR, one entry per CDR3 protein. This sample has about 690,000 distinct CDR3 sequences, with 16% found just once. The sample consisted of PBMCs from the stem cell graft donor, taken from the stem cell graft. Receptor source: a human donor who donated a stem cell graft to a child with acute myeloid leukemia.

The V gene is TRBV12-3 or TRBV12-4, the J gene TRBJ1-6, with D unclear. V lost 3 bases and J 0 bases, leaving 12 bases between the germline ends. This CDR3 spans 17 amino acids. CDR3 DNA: TGTGCCAGCAGTTTCGGCAGCCGGAGCTCCTATAATTCACCCCTCCACTTT. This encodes CASSFGSRSSYNSPLHF.

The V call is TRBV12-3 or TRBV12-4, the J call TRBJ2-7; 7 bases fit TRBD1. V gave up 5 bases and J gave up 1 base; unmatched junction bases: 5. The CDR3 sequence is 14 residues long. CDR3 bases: TGTGCCAGCAGTGTCGACAGGGAATCCTACGAGCAGTACGTC. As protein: CASSVDRESYEQYV.

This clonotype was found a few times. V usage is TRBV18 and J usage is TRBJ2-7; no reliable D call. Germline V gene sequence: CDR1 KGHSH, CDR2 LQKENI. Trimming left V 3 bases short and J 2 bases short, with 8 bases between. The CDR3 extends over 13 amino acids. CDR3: CASSPSAAYEQYF. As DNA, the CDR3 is TGTGCCAGCTCACCGTCGGCAGCCTACGAGCAGTACTTC.

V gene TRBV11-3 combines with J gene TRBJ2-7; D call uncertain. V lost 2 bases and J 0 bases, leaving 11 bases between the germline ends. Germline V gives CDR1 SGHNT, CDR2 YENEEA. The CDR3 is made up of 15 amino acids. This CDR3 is CASSLSRRYSYEQYF. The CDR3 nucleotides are TGTGCCAGCAGCTTAAGCCGAAGATACTCCTACGAGCAGTACTTC.

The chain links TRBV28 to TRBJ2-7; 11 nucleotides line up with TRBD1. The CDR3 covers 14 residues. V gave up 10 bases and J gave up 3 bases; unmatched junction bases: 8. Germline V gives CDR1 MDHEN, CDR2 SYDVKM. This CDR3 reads CATLGQGALYEQYV. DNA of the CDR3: TGTGCCACCCTAGGACAGGGGGCCCTCTACGAGCAGTACGTC.

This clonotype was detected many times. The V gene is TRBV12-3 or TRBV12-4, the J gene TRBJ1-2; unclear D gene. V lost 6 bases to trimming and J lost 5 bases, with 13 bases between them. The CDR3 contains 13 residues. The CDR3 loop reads CASRLTTGYGYTF. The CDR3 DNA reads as TGTGCCAGCAGGTTGACCACGGGATATGGCTACACCTTC.

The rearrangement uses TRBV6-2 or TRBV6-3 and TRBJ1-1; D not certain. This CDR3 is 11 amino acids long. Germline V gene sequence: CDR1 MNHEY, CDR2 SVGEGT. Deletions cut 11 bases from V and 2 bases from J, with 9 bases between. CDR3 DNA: TGTGCCGTCAGGATAAACACTGAAGCTTTCTTT. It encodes CAVRINTEAFF.